The 4 T cell receptor beta chains reported below all come from one sample, sequenced in a study of blood T cell repertoires in COVID-19. Here immunoSEQ multiplex PCR was the method, and the copy in TCRdb shows in-frame clones only, minus some. The sample shows 65,000 or so clones, 78% of them seen only once. The sample consisted of peripheral blood. The receptors stem from a human donor in a cohort sampled during active COVID-19.

The rearrangement links TRBV28 to TRBJ1-2, with TRBD1 matching 7 bases. CDR1 and CDR2 from the germline V gene are MDHEN and SYDVKM. The CDR3 has 14 residues. The trim removed 6 bases at V and 7 bases at J, leaving 11 bases unmatched. Here the CDR3 reads CASSPGQPPGGYTF. DNA for the CDR3: TGTGCCAGCAGCCCGGGACAGCCCCCGGGTGGCTACACCTTC.

V gene TRBV5-1 combines with J gene TRBJ1-1; 7 nucleotides align to TRBD1. V shed 0 bases, J shed 0 bases, and the junction held 5 bases outside the gene matches. CDR1 is SGHRS and CDR2 is YFSETQ in the germline V gene. This CDR3 region has 16 residues. The CDR3 reads CASSLGDSLMNTEAFF. In DNA, the CDR3 is TGCGCCAGCAGCTTGGGGGACAGCCTTATGAACACTGAAGCTTTCTTT.

This clone was counted between two and nine times. This chain joins TRBV5-8 and TRBJ2-1, with 12 bases that match TRBD2. Germline CDR1 reads SGHTS; CDR2 reads YDEGEE. The CDR3 runs 20 residues. V was clipped by 0 bases and J by 0 bases; unmatched bases: 10. This CDR3 reads CASSLGSGLAGLSSYNEQFF. In DNA form, the CDR3 reads TGTGCCAGCAGCTTGGGTTCCGGACTAGCGGGATTGAGCTCCTACAATGAGCAGTTCTTC.

The V gene is TRBV5-1, the J gene TRBJ2-3; the match to TRBD2 covers 8 bases. V shed 5 bases and J 0 bases; nucleotides not matched to a gene: 8. From germline, CDR1 is SGHRS and CDR2 YFSETQ. The CDR3 length is 16 residues. CDR3 DNA: TGCGCCAGCAGTGTCGTGATAGCGGGGAGCACAGATACGCAGTATTTT. Translation: CASSVVIAGSTDTQYF. Full variable domain (remainder filled in from reference TRBV5-1 and TRBJ2-3): KAGVTQTPRYLIKTRGQQVTLSCSPISGHRSVSWYQQTPGQGLQFLFEYFSETQRNKGNFPGRFSGRQFSNSRSEMNVSTLELGDSALYLCASSVVIAGSTDTQYFGPGTRLTVL.